The subject of this entry is one T cell receptor beta chain. The clone's antigen remains unknown. No base quality values were provided; no much bigger clone lies one nucleotide off. Amplification of TCR beta CDR3 regions was carried out from RNA transcripts. For the first round of RT-PCR on the TCR CDR3, the HTBI primer set was used together with the Qiagen OneStep RT-PCR kit. Libraries were constructed in a second round of multiplex PCR, after which size selection and purification were performed. Libraries were sequenced paired-end with 100 bp reads on an Illumina HiSeq2000. For the original study's pipeline: SOAPnuke was used to process the raw data, with reads discarded if the reads contained adapters or uncalled bases, had a mean Phred below 15, or lacked an exact constant-primer or identifier match. COPE v1.2.5 was used to merge high-quality paired reads, and clonotypes were defined as unique nucleotide sequences. Clonotypes were aligned to IMGT TRBV, TRBD and TRBJ reference segments using MiTCR v1.1. Analysis was restricted to V-J combinations with a frequency above 0.0001, which covered roughly 99% of repertoires. A TCS score was defined as the ratio between F50 (clonal expansion) and ExV (chaos), using BLOSUM62-based TCRdist between CDR3 peptides within each V-J. Welch's t-statistics and random forest reduced approximately 520 V-J features to 13, which were used in a naive Bayes classifier (R e1071). The public reads were reprocessed in TCRdb via fastp at Q25 and MiXCR, keeping in-frame beta chains. Rows matching on CDR3 protein sequence are summarized as one entry with the most common DNA and genes. The V and J calls come from TCRdb's annotation, not from the publication. The sample profile shows around 540,000 distinct CDR3 sequences; 35% to 55% of them were found once. In total, the top ten clones hold 8.2% of the sample.

A patient counted as having stable Graves' hyperthyroidism if no progression to ophthalmopathy occurred over 18 months of follow-up. Hyperthyroidism patients were aged 18 to 65 years and newly diagnosed, with disease duration of less than 2 months. Exclusion was applied to patients with uncontrolled infections, other autoimmune diseases, pregnancy or lactation. Diagnoses were based on clinical symptoms, serum thyroxine and TRAb, thyroid ultrasound and orbital computed tomography. Trizol reagent was used to extract total RNA, and RNA quality was then checked on an Agilent 2100 Bioanalyzer. This record belongs to a study of T cells in Graves' hyperthyroidism and ophthalmopathy (dated by TCRdb to the late 2010s). Study-level background: TCR V-J signatures able to tell the groups apart were searched for in a discovery cohort of 95 or so patients, of whom around 42 had Graves' ophthalmopathy and 57 had stable Graves' hyperthyroidism. Prospective prediction of ophthalmopathy was tested in an independent validation cohort consisting of about 19 hyperthyroidism patients and over 15 patients who later progressed to ophthalmopathy. The roughly 99 discovery patients were divided at random into training and test sets in a 7:3 ratio. In about 6 Graves' hyperthyroidism patients, the study also compared T-cell repertoires from thyroid tissue with T-cell repertoires from blood. Once sampling was done, hyperthyroidism patients were given methimazole at a starting dose of 30 mg daily, whereas ophthalmopathy patients were given high-dose intravenous methylprednisolone. The paper describes TCR Vbeta CDR3 sequencing of about 140 peripheral blood samples, made up of 43 ophthalmopathy patients, approximately 76 hyperthyroidism patients and 17 progressor patients. What the authors observed across the whole study: Most expanded thyroid clonotypes (frequency above 0.001) were also found in blood, which suggests that blood repertoires may mirror thyroid immune responses. No statistical method was used to fix the sample size in advance, and group allocation was not hidden from the investigators. During validation, the model predicted progression to ophthalmopathy a median of around 7 months ahead of onset, with around 65% sensitivity and roughly 75% specificity. In cross-validation, a model built on a 13 V-J signature told ophthalmopathy apart from stable hyperthyroidism with under 90% sensitivity and 81% to 82% specificity, and in testing the same model reached 80%/75%.

The CDR3 spans 13 residues, from the cysteine through the phenylalanine. This entry keeps only the CDR3 DNA: 39 bases, framed from base 1. The germline V gene supplies CDR1 SGHTA and CDR2 FQGNSA. Trimming removed 5 bases from V and 8 bases from J, leaving 12 bases between the germline ends. The clonotype comes from a woman under 30 with Graves' hyperthyroidism. Donor details come from another sample of the same person, matched by shared clones. Sequencing was carried out using peripheral blood or thyroid tissue (not recorded which). The sequence links TRBV7-2 to TRBJ1-4; a tentative D match to TRBD1 spans 5 bases. CDR3 region: CASSGGIGEKLFF. The bases read TGTGCCAGCAGCGGGGGGATCGGAGAAAAACTGTTTTTT.